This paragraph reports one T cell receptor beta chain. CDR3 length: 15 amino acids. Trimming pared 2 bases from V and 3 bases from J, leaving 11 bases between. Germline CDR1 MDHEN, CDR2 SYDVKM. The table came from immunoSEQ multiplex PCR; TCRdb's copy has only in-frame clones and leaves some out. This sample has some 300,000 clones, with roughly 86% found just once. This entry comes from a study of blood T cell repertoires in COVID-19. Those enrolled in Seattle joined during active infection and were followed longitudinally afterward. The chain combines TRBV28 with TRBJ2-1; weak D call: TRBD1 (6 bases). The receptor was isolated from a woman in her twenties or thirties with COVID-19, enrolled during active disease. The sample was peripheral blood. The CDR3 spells CASSLISGVYNEQFF. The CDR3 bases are TGTGCCAGCAGTTTAATTTCAGGGGTCTACAATGAGCAGTTCTTC.